This TCR beta chain is drawn from a study of T cell changes during pregnancy in multiple sclerosis. Here immunoSEQ multiplex PCR was the method, and the copy in TCRdb shows in-frame clones only, minus some. Here the sample spans fewer than 75,000 clones, roughly nine tenths being singletons. The sequenced sample was peripheral blood, obtained in the second trimester of pregnancy. This receptor was taken from a female donor with multiple sclerosis, enrolled in a pregnancy study.

The chain's CDR3 is CATSSGQGTNYGYTF. The CDR3 coding sequence is TGTGCCACCAGCTCGGGACAGGGAACTAACTATGGCTACACCTTC. The chain employs TRBV15 and TRBJ1-2; 9 nucleotides match TRBD1. Trimming took 5 bases from V and 0 from J; bases not matched to a gene: 4. The CDR3 has 15 residues. Germline CDR1 LNHNV, CDR2 YYDKDF (reference sequence).